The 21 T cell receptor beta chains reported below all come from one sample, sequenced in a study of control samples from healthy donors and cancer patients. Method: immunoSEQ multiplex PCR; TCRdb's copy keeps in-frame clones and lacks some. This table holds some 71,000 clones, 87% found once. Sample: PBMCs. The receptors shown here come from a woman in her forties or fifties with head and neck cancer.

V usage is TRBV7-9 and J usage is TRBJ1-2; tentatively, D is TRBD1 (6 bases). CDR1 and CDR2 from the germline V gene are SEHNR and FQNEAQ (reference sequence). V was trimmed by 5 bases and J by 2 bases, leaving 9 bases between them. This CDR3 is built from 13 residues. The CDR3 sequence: CASSRDTNYGYTF. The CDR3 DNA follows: TGTGCCAGCAGCCGGGACACGAACTATGGCTACACCTTC.

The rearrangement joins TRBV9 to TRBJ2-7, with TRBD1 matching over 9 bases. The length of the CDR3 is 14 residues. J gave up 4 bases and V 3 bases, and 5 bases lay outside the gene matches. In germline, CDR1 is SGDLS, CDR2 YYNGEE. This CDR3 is CASSEGQGRYEQYF. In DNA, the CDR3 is TGTGCCAGCAGCGAGGGACAGGGAAGGTACGAGCAGTACTTC.

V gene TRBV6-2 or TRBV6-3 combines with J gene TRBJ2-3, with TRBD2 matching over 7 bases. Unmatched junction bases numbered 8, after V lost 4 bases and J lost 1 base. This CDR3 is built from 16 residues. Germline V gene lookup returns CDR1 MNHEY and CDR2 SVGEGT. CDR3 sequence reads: CASSSGLTRGTDTQYF. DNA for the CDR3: TGTGCCAGCAGTTCGGGACTAACCCGAGGCACAGATACGCAGTATTTT.

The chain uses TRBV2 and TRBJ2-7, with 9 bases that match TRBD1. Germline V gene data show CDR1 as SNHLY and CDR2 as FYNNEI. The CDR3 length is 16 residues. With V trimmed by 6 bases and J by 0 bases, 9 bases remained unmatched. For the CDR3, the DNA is TGTGCCAGCAGGGGGCCCCGGGACAGGGCCTCCTACGAGCAGTACTTC. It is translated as CASRGPRDRASYEQYF.

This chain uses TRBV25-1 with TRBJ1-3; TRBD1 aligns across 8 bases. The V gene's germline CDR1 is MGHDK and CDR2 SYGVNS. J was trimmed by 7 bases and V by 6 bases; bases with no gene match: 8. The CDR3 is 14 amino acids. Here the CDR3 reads CASSLTGAGNTIYF. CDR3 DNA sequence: TGTGCCAGCAGCCTGACAGGGGCCGGGAACACCATATATTTT.

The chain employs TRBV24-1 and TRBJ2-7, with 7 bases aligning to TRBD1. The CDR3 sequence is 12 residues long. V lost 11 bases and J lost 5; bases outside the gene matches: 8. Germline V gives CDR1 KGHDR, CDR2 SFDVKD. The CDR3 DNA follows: TGTGCCAACCGTGAGGGGGCTAACGAGCAGTACTTC. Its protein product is CANREGANEQYF.

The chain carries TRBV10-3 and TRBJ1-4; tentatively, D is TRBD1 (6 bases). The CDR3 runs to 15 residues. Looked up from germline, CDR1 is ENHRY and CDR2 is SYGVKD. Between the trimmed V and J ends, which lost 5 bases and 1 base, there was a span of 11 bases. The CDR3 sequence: CAISHLRGTNEKLFF. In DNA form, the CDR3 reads TGTGCCATCAGTCATCTCAGGGGAACTAATGAAAAACTGTTTTTT.

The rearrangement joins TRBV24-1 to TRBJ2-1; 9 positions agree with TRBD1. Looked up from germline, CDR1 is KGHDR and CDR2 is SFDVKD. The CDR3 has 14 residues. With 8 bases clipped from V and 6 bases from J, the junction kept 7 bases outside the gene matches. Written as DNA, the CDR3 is TGTGCCACCACGGGACAGGGTACCGCCAATGAGCAGTTCTTC. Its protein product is CATTGQGTANEQFF.

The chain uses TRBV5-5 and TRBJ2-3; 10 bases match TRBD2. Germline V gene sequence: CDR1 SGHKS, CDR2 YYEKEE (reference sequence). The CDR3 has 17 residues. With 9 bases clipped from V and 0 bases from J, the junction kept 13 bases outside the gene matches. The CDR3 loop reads CATSHWLAGASTDTQYF. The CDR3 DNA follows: TGTGCCACCTCCCATTGGCTAGCGGGGGCCAGCACAGATACGCAGTATTTT. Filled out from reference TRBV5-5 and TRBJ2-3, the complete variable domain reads DAGVTQSPTHLIKTRGQQVTLRCSPISGHKSVSWYQQVLGQGPQFIFQYYEKEERGRGNFPDRFSARQFPNYSSELNVNALLLGDSALYLCATSHWLAGASTDTQYFGPGTRLTVL.

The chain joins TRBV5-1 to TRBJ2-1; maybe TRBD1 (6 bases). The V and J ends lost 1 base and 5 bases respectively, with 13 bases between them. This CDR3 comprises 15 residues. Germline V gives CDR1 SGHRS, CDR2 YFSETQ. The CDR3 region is CASSLSRGSHNEQFF. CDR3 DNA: TGCGCCAGCAGCTTGTCTAGGGGGTCCCACAATGAGCAGTTCTTC.

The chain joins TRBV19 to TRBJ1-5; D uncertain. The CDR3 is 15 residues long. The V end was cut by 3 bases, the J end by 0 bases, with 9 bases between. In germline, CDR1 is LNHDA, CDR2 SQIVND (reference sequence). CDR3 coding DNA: TGTGCCAGTAGTATTCGGCACTATAGCAATCAGCCCCAGCATTTT. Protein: CASSIRHYSNQPQHF.

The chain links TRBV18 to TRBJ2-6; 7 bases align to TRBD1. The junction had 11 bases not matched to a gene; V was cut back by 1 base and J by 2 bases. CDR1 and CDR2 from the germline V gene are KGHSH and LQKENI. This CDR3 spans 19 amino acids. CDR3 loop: CASSPLVAQGIAGANVLTF. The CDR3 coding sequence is TGTGCCAGCTCACCACTGGTGGCACAGGGGATCGCTGGGGCCAACGTCCTGACTTTC.

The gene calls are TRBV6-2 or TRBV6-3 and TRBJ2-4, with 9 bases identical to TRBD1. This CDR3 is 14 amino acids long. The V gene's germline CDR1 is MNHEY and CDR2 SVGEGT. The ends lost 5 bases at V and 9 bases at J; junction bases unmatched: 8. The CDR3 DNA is TGTGCCAGCAGTACGGGACAGGGCTTGAGCATTCAGTACTTC. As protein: CASSTGQGLSIQYF.

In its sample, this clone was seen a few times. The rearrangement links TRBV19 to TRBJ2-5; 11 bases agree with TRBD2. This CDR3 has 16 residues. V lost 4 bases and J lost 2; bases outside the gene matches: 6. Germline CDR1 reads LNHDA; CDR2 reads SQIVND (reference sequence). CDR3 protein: CASSTRLAGTQETQYF. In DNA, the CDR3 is TGTGCCAGTAGTACCAGACTAGCGGGGACTCAAGAGACCCAGTACTTC.

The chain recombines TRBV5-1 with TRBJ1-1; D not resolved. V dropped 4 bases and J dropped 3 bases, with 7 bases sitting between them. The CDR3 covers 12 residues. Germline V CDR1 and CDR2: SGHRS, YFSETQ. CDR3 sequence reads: CASSRGDTEAFF. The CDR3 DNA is TGCGCCAGCAGCCGGGGTGACACTGAAGCTTTCTTT. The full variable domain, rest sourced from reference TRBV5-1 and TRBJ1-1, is KAGVTQTPRYLIKTRGQQVTLSCSPISGHRSVSWYQQTPGQGLQFLFEYFSETQRNKGNFPGRFSGRQFSNSRSEMNVSTLELGDSALYLCASSRGDTEAFFGQGTRLTVV.

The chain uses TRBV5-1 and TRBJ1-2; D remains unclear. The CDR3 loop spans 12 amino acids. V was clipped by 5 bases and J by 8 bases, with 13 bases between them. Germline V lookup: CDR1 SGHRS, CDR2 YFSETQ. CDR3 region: CASRVDGGGYTF. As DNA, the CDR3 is TGCGCCAGCAGGGTGGATGGAGGCGGCTACACCTTC.

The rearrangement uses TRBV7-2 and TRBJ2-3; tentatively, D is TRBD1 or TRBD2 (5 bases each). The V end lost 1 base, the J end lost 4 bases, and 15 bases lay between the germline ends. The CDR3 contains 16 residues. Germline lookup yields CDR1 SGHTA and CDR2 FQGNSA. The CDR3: CASSLGPGPGADTQYF. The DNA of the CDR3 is TGTGCCAGCAGCTTAGGGCCGGGACCCGGGGCAGATACGCAGTATTTT.

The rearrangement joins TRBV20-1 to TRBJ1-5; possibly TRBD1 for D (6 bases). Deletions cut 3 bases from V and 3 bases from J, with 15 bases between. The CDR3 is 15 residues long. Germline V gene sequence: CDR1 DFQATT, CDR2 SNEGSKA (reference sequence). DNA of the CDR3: TGCAGTGCTAGTCCCCCCACAGGGAACAATCAGCCCCAGCATTTT. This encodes CSASPPTGNNQPQHF.

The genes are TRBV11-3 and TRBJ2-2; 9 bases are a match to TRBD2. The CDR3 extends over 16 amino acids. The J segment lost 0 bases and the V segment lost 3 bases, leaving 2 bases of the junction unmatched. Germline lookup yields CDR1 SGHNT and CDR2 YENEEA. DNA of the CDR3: TGTGCCAGCAGCTTTAGCGGGGGCGCGAACACCGGGGAGCTGTTTTTT. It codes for CASSFSGGANTGELFF.

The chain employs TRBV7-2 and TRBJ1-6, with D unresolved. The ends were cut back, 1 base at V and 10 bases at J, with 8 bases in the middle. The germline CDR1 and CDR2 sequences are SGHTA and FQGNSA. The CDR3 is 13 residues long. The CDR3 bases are TGTGCCAGCAGCTTAGTATCCCGGTCACCCCTCCACTTT. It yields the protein CASSLVSRSPLHF.

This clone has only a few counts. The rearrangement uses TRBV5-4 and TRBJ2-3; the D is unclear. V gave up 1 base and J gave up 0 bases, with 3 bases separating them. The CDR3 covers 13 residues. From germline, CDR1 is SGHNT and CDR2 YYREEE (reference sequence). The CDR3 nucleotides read TGTGCCAGCAGCTTGATAAGCACAGATACGCAGTATTTT. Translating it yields CASSLISTDTQYF.